This entry lists 30 T cell receptor beta chains sequenced from one sample in a study of molecular identifiers for immune sequencing clone quantification. TCRdb processed the PCR reads anew with MiXCR; each CDR3 protein has one entry. The table shows about 510,000 distinct CDR3 sequences, with around 23% occurring only once. Sequenced: naive CD8+ T cells from blood, with Jurkat cell RNA spiked in. As to subset: FACS-sorted CD8+CD4-CCR7+CD45RA+ naive T cells. The receptors were gathered from a human donor in good health. Some libraries in this study had Jurkat cell RNA spiked in.

This clonotype was counted a single time. A much larger clone differs from this one at a single base, so this may be a read error. This rearrangement joins TRBV7-7 to TRBJ2-3; weak D call: TRBD2 (6 bases). Germline V CDR1 and CDR2: SSHAT, FNYEAQ (reference sequence). The CDR3 loop spans 14 amino acids. The CDR3 DNA reads TGTGCTAGCAGCTTATCGGGAGCTCCAGATGCGCAGTATTTT. Translated, it gives CASSLSGAPDAQYF.

This clonotype was counted only a few times. The V call is TRBV2, the J call TRBJ2-3, with TRBD1 as a possible D gene (6 bases). V was trimmed by 7 bases and J by 1 base, leaving 12 bases between them. Germline V gives CDR1 SNHLY, CDR2 FYNNEI. There are 14 residues in the CDR3. In nucleotides, the CDR3 is TGTGCCAGCACCAGGGGTTTGGGCACAGATACGCAGTATTTT. Its protein is CASTRGLGTDTQYF.

This clonotype came up a few times. This chain uses TRBV6-5 with TRBJ2-3; 10 bases map to TRBD2. V dropped 0 bases and J dropped 2; count of bases not matched to a gene: 8. This CDR3 region has 18 residues. Germline V CDR1 and CDR2: MNHEY, SVGAGI. CDR3 bases: TGTGCCAGCAGTTACTCCATCCCCCTAGCGGGAGTCACAGATACGCAGTATTTT. Encoded protein: CASSYSIPLAGVTDTQYF.

Worth noting for this clonotype: With a much larger clone just one base away, this may be a read error. The V gene is TRBV20-1, the J gene TRBJ2-7; D is unclear. Per the germline V gene, CDR1 is DFQATT and CDR2 is SNEGSKA (reference sequence). This CDR3 contains 12 residues. Between the trimmed V and J ends, which lost 2 bases and 6 bases, there was a span of 11 bases. CDR3 protein: CSARTDPCEQYF. As DNA, the CDR3 is TGCAGTGCTAGAACGGACCCCTGCGAGCAGTACTTC.

This clonotype was seen a handful of times. The chain joins TRBV7-9 to TRBJ1-1; D is unresolved. The germline gives CDR1 SEHNR, CDR2 FQNEAQ (reference sequence). V lost 5 bases and J lost 11, with 18 bases in between. The CDR3 sequence is 13 residues long. The CDR3 nucleotides are TGTGCCAGCAGCGTAGTGGGTGATCCTGGGGCTTTCTTT. The encoded protein is CASSVVGDPGAFF.

This clonotype was counted many times. The CDR3 DNA reads TGTGCCAGCAGCTTAGACCCGGGACAGGTCTACGAGCAGTACTTC. Translation gives CASSLDPGQVYEQYF. The genes are TRBV7-6 and TRBJ2-7; 8 bases map to TRBD1. V gave up 1 base and J gave up 3 bases; unmatched junction bases: 5. Germline loops: CDR1 SGHVS, CDR2 FNYEAQ. The CDR3 consists of 15 residues. Filled out from reference TRBV7-6 and TRBJ2-7, the complete variable domain reads GAGVSQSPRYKVTKRGQDVALRCDPISGHVSLYWYRQALGQGPEFLTYFNYEAQQDKSGLPNDRFSAERPEGSISTLTIQRTEQRDSAMYRCASSLDPGQVYEQYFGPGTRLTVT.

This clonotype was recorded a few times. V usage is TRBV20-1 and J usage is TRBJ2-1; 11 nucleotides agree with TRBD2. The CDR3 is 15 amino acids. Germline lookup yields CDR1 DFQATT and CDR2 SNEGSKA (reference sequence). Unmatched junction bases numbered 13, after V lost 6 bases and J lost 9 bases. Written as DNA, the CDR3 is TGCAGTGCCCGAGGACTAGCGGGTCGAAGGGCTGAGCAGTTCTTC. Protein product: CSARGLAGRRAEQFF.

The sample holds a few counts of this clonotype. The V call is TRBV11-2, the J call TRBJ1-6; no reliable D call. The CDR3 length is 15 residues. The V gene lost 3 bases and the J gene lost 10 bases, with 16 bases spanning the gap. CDR1 and CDR2 (germline): SGHAT, FQNNGV. This CDR3 reads CASSFFSEGRSPLHF. CDR3 nucleotide sequence: TGTGCCAGCAGCTTTTTTTCTGAGGGAAGGTCACCCCTCCACTTT.

DNA of the CDR3: TGTGCCAGCAGGGGGGGTTCCACTGAAGCTTTCTTT. Translated: CASRGGSTEAFF. The chain carries TRBV7-9 and TRBJ1-1, with a tentative D call TRBD1 (5 bases). This CDR3 has 12 amino acids. V lost 6 bases, J lost 4 bases, and 9 bases lay in between. Germline V lookup: CDR1 SEHNR, CDR2 FQNEAQ (reference sequence).

This clonotype was detected ten times or more. The rearrangement links TRBV4-2 to TRBJ2-7, with TRBD2 as a possible D gene (6 bases). This CDR3 region has 16 residues. CDR1 is LGHNA and CDR2 is YNFKEQ in the germline V gene. The ends were cut back, 4 bases at V and 0 bases at J, with 16 bases in the middle. The CDR3 sequence is CASSPRIAENSYEQYF. The CDR3 DNA reads TGTGCCAGCAGCCCTCGTATAGCGGAAAACTCCTACGAGCAGTACTTC.

As concerns this clonotype: A much bigger clone sits one base away, suggesting this may be a read error. The chain is built from TRBV25-1 and TRBJ2-7; TRBD2 is a possible D gene (7 bases). Germline assignment: CDR1 MGHDK and CDR2 SYGVNS. Trimming removed 7 bases from V and 4 bases from J, with 20 bases in between. This CDR3 has 15 residues. The DNA of the CDR3 is TGTGCCAGCACCCGTGGACGGGGGGCATTGTACGAGCAGTACTTC. It is translated as CASTRGRGALYEQYF.

J is TRBJ2-7 and V is TRBV7-9, with D perhaps matching TRBD2 (7 bases). Germline V gene sequence: CDR1 SEHNR, CDR2 FQNEAQ (reference sequence). The CDR3 has 14 amino acids. V shed 9 bases and J shed 6 bases, with 21 bases lying between them. The CDR3, as DNA: TGTGCCAGAGCAGGGGCGGGGGCCCCTACCGAGCAGTACTTC. It translates to CARAGAGAPTEQYF. Filled out from reference TRBV7-9 and TRBJ2-7, the complete variable domain reads DTGVSQNPRHKITKRGQNVTFRCDPISEHNRLYWYRQTLGQGPEFLTYFQNEAQLEKSRLLSDRFSAERPKGSFSTLEIQRTEQGDSAMYLCARAGAGAPTEQYFGPGTRLTVT.

The chain employs TRBV4-1 and TRBJ2-2; TRBD1 might be the D (5 bases). The CDR3 length is 14 residues. The germline CDR1 and CDR2 sequences are MGHRA and YSYEKL. V lost 4 bases and J lost 6, with 12 bases in between. Written as DNA, the CDR3 is TGCGCCAGCAGCCTGGGGCTGGGTCCCGGGGAGCTGTTTTTT. Its translation: CASSLGLGPGELFF.

The sample holds many counts of this clonotype. The chain couples TRBV5-1 to TRBJ1-1; possibly TRBD1 for D (5 bases). The V gene's germline CDR1 is SGHRS and CDR2 YFSETQ. The CDR3 consists of 14 residues. The V end lost 1 base, the J end lost 1 base, and 8 bases lay between the germline ends. CDR3 sequence reads: CASSLLGENTEAFF. The DNA for the CDR3 is TGCGCCAGCAGCTTGTTAGGGGAGAACACTGAAGCTTTCTTT.

This clonotype was counted at least ten times. The chain recombines TRBV20-1 with TRBJ1-6, with D possibly matching TRBD1 (6 bases). From germline, CDR1 is DFQATT and CDR2 SNEGSKA (reference sequence). Trimming stripped 3 bases from V and 6 bases from J, with 9 bases between. This CDR3 region has 13 residues. CDR3 coding DNA: TGCAGTGCTAGCGACAGGACTAATTCACCCCTCCACTTT. Amino acids: CSASDRTNSPLHF.

The chain carries TRBV7-9 and TRBJ1-2, with D unresolved. This CDR3 contains 16 residues. Trimming removed 5 bases at V and 0 bases at J, with 16 bases between. CDR1 SEHNR and CDR2 FQNEAQ come from the germline V gene (reference sequence). The CDR3 here is CASSPPRANANYGYTF. The CDR3 nucleotides read TGTGCCAGCAGCCCCCCCCGGGCTAATGCTAACTATGGCTACACCTTC. Full variable domain (missing parts from reference TRBV7-9 and TRBJ1-2): DTGVSQNPRHKITKRGQNVTFRCDPISEHNRLYWYRQTLGQGPEFLTYFQNEAQLEKSRLLSDRFSAERPKGSFSTLEIQRTEQGDSAMYLCASSPPRANANYGYTFGSGTRLTVV.

This clonotype was found many times. The rearrangement joins TRBV7-9 to TRBJ2-3, with 8 bases identical to TRBD1. The V gene's germline CDR1 is SEHNR and CDR2 FQNEAQ (reference sequence). The CDR3 extends over 14 amino acids. The V and J ends lost 4 bases and 4 bases, in that order; junction bases with no gene match: 4. CDR3 DNA sequence: TGTGCCAGCAGCTCCCTGACAGGGGCAGATACGCAGTATTTT. This translates into CASSSLTGADTQYF.

The rearrangement uses TRBV2 and TRBJ2-2, with D tentatively TRBD2 (5 bases). CDR3 length: 17 amino acids. Germline values: CDR1 SNHLY, CDR2 FYNNEI. Trimming took 8 bases from V and 0 from J, leaving 19 bases between them. Here the CDR3 DNA reads TGTGCCAGCTCCATTGTTCCTAGCACAACGAACACCGGGGAGCTGTTTTTT. This translates into CASSIVPSTTNTGELFF.

In this sample, this clonotype turned up a few times. This chain links TRBV12-3 or TRBV12-4 with TRBJ2-1, with D tentatively TRBD1 (6 bases). With 6 bases removed from V and 5 bases from J, the gap between germline ends came to 11 bases. The CDR3 sequence is 13 residues long. This chain's CDR3 is CASRSDSHNEQFF. The CDR3 DNA sequence: TGTGCCAGCAGGTCGGACAGCCACAATGAGCAGTTCTTC.

This sequence joins TRBV11-2 and TRBJ2-2; D not resolved. V was clipped by 3 bases and J by 4 bases, with 12 bases between them. This CDR3 spans 15 amino acids. Germline values: CDR1 SGHAT, CDR2 FQNNGV. CDR3: CASSFAGDITGELFF. The DNA for the CDR3 is TGTGCCAGCAGCTTTGCAGGAGATATCACCGGGGAGCTGTTTTTT. The full variable domain, completed using reference TRBV11-2 and TRBJ2-2, is EAGVAQSPRYKIIEKRQSVAFWCNPISGHATLYWYQQILGQGPKLLIQFQNNGVVDDSQLPKDRFSAERLKGVDSTLKIQPAKLEDSAVYLCASSFAGDITGELFFGEGSRLTVL.

There are a few counts of this clonotype. V usage is TRBV30 and J usage is TRBJ2-3; D not resolved. Germline V gene lookup returns CDR1 GTSNPN and CDR2 SVGIG (reference sequence). The CDR3 contains 11 residues. The V gene lost 6 bases and the J gene lost 6 bases, with 10 bases spanning the gap. This CDR3 is CACTPGDTQYF. CDR3 DNA: TGTGCCTGTACTCCGGGTGATACGCAGTATTTT.

This clonotype was seen a few times. The chain recombines TRBV11-2 with TRBJ1-1; a weak D match, TRBD1 (6 bases). The CDR3 loop spans 16 amino acids. Germline CDR1 reads SGHAT; CDR2 reads FQNNGV. Trimming removed 0 bases at V and 1 base at J, with 12 bases between. The DNA for the CDR3 is TGTGCCAGCAGCTTAGAACCGGCAGGGGCGAACACTGAAGCTTTCTTT. Translation gives CASSLEPAGANTEAFF.

Note on this clonotype: The junction departs from germline at one end; a sequencing error may be responsible. This chain links TRBV20-1 with TRBJ2-3, with 7 bases matching TRBD2. This CDR3 contains 15 residues. CDR1 DFQATT and CDR2 SNEGSKA come from the germline V gene (reference sequence). The DNA for the CDR3 is TGCAGTGCTACATACCTAGCGGTACGCACAGCTACGCAGTATTTT. Encoded protein: CSATYLAVRTATQYF.

This clonotype was counted ten times or more. J is TRBJ1-4 and V is TRBV12-5; perhaps TRBD1 as D (5 bases). V lost 3 bases, J lost 6 bases, and 17 bases lay in between. The CDR3 totals 16 residues. Germline V gene sequence: CDR1 LGHNT, CDR2 FRNRAP. The CDR3 DNA reads TGTGCTAGTGGTTTCAATTCTGGACATATATATGAAAAACTGTTTTTT. It is translated as CASGFNSGHIYEKLFF.

This clonotype has at least ten counts. The V call is TRBV9, the J call TRBJ2-7, with TRBD2 identical over 7 bases. The CDR3 contains 16 residues. After removal of 0 bases from V and 1 base from J, the junction contained 7 bases not matched to a gene. The germline V gene encodes CDR1 SGDLS and CDR2 YYNGEE. CDR3 region: CASSVEGLADSYEQYF. Here the CDR3 DNA reads TGTGCCAGCAGCGTAGAGGGTCTAGCGGATTCCTACGAGCAGTACTTC.

This clonotype was picked up a small number of times. This chain joins TRBV12-3 or TRBV12-4 and TRBJ2-7; weak D call: TRBD1 (7 bases). The V gene lost 5 bases and the J gene lost 2 bases, with 16 bases spanning the gap. The CDR3 totals 15 residues. For the CDR3, the DNA is TGTGCCAGCAGTCTTGCCTCAGGGGGGCCCTACGAGCAGTACTTC. Its translation is CASSLASGGPYEQYF.

This clonotype has a handful of counts. The J gene is TRBJ1-1, the V gene TRBV19; D remains ambiguous. Germline assignment: CDR1 LNHDA and CDR2 SQIVND (reference sequence). Trimming pared 5 bases from V and 7 bases from J, leaving 17 bases between. This CDR3 comprises 14 residues. The CDR3, as DNA: TGTGCCAGTAGTTATGGGCCCTCCCCCGGTGAAGCTTTCTTT. Encoded protein: CASSYGPSPGEAFF.

This clonotype was counted between two and nine times. CDR3 loop: CASSPYRGRLTEAFF. The CDR3 nucleotides read TGTGCCAGCAGCCCGTACAGGGGGCGCCTCACTGAAGCTTTCTTT. This chain connects TRBV5-6 to TRBJ1-1, with 9 positions matching TRBD1. This CDR3 spans 15 amino acids. V shed 4 bases, J shed 4 bases, and the junction held 8 bases outside the gene matches. Germline V gene lookup returns CDR1 SGHDT and CDR2 YYEEEE.

V gene TRBV27 combines with J gene TRBJ2-1, with D perhaps matching TRBD1 or TRBD2 (5 bases each). Germline V gene lookup returns CDR1 MNHEY and CDR2 SMNVEV (reference sequence). V was cut by 0 bases and J by 8 bases, with 8 bases left in between. The CDR3 length is 13 residues. The chain's CDR3 is CASSLSGDHEQFF. Here the CDR3 DNA reads TGTGCCAGCAGTTTATCGGGGGACCATGAGCAGTTCTTC.

This clonotype turned up a few times. This rearrangement joins TRBV9 to TRBJ2-5; 11 bases align to TRBD2. The CDR3 sequence is 16 residues long. V was clipped by 1 base and J by 5 bases; unmatched bases: 7. CDR1 is SGDLS and CDR2 is YYNGEE in the germline V gene. This CDR3 is CASSVTSGRPQETQYF. The CDR3 DNA reads as TGTGCCAGCAGCGTAACTAGCGGGAGACCGCAGGAGACCCAGTACTTC.